This TCR beta chain was profiled in a study of CD8+CD57+ T cells in acquired aplastic anemia. Study results and limitations: Patients and healthy controls showed no significant CD8+ Simpson's diversity difference.

As for this clonotype: Its antigen remains unidentified.

V shed 3 bases, J shed 2 bases, and the junction held 1 base outside the gene matches. CDR1 is LNHDA and CDR2 is SQIVND in the germline V gene (reference sequence). This CDR3 region has 14 residues. Genomic DNA acted as the template from which TCR beta VDJ combination and CDR3 sequence profiling were carried out. One entry per CDR3 protein results from TCRdb running MiXCR on the reads. The table shows about 41,000 distinct CDR3 sequences, with roughly three fifths occurring only once. It was patients with CD8+CD57+ cell expansion by flow cytometry who were chosen for sequencing. Receipt of therapy had not occurred in any patient by the time of blood sampling.

The chain carries TRBV19 and TRBJ1-5; the match to TRBD1 covers 7 bases. The receptor's source is a human donor with aplastic anemia. The sample was sorted CD4+, CD8+, or CD8+CD57+ T cells (not recorded which) from PBMCs. CDR3 loop: CASSITGGNQPQHF. DNA of the CDR3: TGTGCCAGTAGTATCACAGGGGGCAATCAGCCCCAGCATTTT. Looking up the rest from reference TRBV19 and TRBJ1-5 gives the full variable domain: DGGITQSPKYLFRKEGQNVTLSCEQNLNHDAMYWYRQDPGQGLRLIYYSQIVNDFQKGDIAEGYSVSREKKESFPLTVTSAQKNPTAFYLCASSITGGNQPQHFGDGTRLSIL.